The source of this T cell receptor (beta chain) is a study of long-term antiretroviral therapy in people with HIV. Whole-study findings and limits: Drawn between 2004 and 2017, the blood was possibly obtained under older ART regimens. In samples taken after ART, diversity increased but remained below transplant donor control levels.

CDR1 and CDR2 from the germline V gene are LNHDA and SQIVND (reference sequence). The CDR3 extends over 15 amino acids. With 3 bases removed from V and 7 bases from J, the gap between germline ends came to 13 bases. In the case of this clone: Its antigen is currently unknown.

Sequencing used immunoSEQ v3.0 at survey level. Libraries were prepared by immunoSEQ multiplex PCR; TCRdb keeps only in-frame clonotypes and omits some of them. This sample yields some 23,000 clones, of which roughly three quarters are seen a single time; 10% to 12% belongs to the top ten. It was in the United States that all participants with HIV were treated. This clonotype was obtained from a woman aged 40 to 49 with HIV. The chain links TRBV19 to TRBJ1-6, with D unclear. The sequencing here drew on unsorted PBMCs, taken 1.1 years before starting antiretroviral therapy. CDR3 sequence reads: CASSIRTTQNSPLHF. The DNA for the CDR3 is TGTGCCAGTAGTATCCGCACGACTCAGAATTCACCCCTCCACTTT.